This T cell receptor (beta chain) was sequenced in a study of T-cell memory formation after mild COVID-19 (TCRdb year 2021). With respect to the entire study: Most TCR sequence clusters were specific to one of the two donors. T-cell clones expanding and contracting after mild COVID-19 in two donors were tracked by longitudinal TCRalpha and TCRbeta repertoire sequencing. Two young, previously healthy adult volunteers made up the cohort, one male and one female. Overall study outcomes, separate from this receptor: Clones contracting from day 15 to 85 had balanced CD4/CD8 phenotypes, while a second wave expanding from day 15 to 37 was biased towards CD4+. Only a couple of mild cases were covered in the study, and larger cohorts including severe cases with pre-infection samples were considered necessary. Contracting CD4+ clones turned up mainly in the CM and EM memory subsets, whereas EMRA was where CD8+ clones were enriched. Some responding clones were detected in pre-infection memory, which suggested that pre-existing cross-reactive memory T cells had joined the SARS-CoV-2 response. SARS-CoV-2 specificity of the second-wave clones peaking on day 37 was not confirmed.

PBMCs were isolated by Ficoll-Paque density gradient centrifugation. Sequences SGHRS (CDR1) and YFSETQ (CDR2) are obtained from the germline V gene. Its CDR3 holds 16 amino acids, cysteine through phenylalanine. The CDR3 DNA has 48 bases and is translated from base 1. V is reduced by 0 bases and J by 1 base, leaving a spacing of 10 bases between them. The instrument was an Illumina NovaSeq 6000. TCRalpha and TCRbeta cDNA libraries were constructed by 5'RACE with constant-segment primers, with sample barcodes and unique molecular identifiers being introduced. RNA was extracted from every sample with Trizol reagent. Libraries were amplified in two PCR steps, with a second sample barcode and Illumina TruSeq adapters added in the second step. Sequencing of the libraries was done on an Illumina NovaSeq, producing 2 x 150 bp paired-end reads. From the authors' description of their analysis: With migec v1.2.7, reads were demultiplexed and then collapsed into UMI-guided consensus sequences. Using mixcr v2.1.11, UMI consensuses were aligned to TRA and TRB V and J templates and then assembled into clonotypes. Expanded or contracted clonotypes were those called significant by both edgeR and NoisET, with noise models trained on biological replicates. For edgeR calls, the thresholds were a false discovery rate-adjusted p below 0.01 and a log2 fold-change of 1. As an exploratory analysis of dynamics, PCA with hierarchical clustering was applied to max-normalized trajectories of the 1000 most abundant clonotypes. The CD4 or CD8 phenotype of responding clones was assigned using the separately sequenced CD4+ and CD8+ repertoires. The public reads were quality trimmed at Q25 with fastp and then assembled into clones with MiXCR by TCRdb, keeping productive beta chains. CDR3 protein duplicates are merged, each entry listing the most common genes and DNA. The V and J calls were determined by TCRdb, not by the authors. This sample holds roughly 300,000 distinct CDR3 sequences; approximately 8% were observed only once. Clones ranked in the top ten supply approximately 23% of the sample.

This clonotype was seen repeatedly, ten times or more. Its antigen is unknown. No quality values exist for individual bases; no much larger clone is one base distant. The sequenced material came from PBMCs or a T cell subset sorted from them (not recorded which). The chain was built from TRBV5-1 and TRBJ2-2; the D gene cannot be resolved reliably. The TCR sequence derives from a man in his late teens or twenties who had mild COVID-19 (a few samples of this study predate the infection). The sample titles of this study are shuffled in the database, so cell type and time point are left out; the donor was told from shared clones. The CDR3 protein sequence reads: CASSLAVWQNTGELFF. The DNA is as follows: TGCGCCAGCAGCTTGGCCGTTTGGCAGAACACCGGGGAGCTGTTTTTT.